The rows below give T cell receptor beta chains drawn from one sample of a study of response to subunit inactivated influenza vaccine. One entry per CDR3 protein results from TCRdb running MiXCR on the RT-PCR reads. The sample holds 560,000 or so distinct CDR3 sequences; around 8% are singletons and the top ten take approximately 13%. Here the sequenced sample was PBMCs from blood, taken around 25 months after vaccination. The receptor source for this set is a man between 50 and 69 years old who received an inactivated influenza vaccine. The CDR3 runs from the conserved cysteine through the conserved F or W. The order of the fields is clone size, V gene, CDR3 protein. The size field is filled for only some rows; it gives once, few, many or a size class.

many,TRBV12-3/TRBV12-4,CASSPRRQETQYF
.,TRBV7-2,CASSPDVGPSYEQYF
many,TRBV7-2,CASSPTTGIFEGYTF
few,TRBV27,CASSFAGATLTGELFF
few,TRBV11-3,CASSLGTTGEQFF
few,TRBV7-8,CASSTDRPGEQYF
few,TRBV29-1,CSVEDDPGAEAFF
.,TRBV20-1,CSAGPQGYNSPLHF
.,TRBV21-1,CASSKGTGTGGWTEAFF
.,TRBV2,CASSRMSSGGGRTGNTIYF
many,TRBV7-9,CASSLGLASTDTQYF
.,TRBV20-1,CSARLASGRSNEQFF
few,TRBV4-3,CASSQEWFSNTEAFF
many,TRBV24-1,CATSDSDAKGMYGYTF
few,TRBV10-2,CASKGQVNTGELFF
.,TRBV4-1,CASSQETGHYGYTF
.,TRBV6-1,CASRGASGRAKNIQYF
.,TRBV18,CASSPGGFSSYEQYF
.,TRBV9,CASSVATRDTEAFF
many,TRBV18,CASSVTGTAQETQYF
few,TRBV9,CASSVEWGGNSPLHF
.,TRBV4-1,CASSHPRDRVREQYF
once,TRBV4-2,CASSPGTARTYGYTF
.,TRBV9,CASSVATGQAYGYTF
many,TRBV12-3/TRBV12-4,CASSLLINYEQYF
many,TRBV12-5,CASGSGQGAEFEAFF
few,TRBV10-3,CAVTGTGTGYTF
many,TRBV2,CASSEAQGVNTEAFF
few,TRBV10-3,CAISEALGIRGGGQETQYF
many,TRBV29-1,CSVFYRETEAFF
few,TRBV10-3,CAISAQVRETQYF
few,TRBV4-2,CASSHIQGPEQYF
.,TRBV7-2,CASSIQGRNTIYF
.,TRBV29-1,CSVVQGAPEQFF
few,TRBV20-1,CSARSSGRPDTQYF
few,TRBV29-1,CSAQGTGQETQYF
few,TRBV12-3/TRBV12-4,CATSQTDNSPLHF
few,TRBV14,CASSKITGVSPLHF
few,TRBV5-1,CASSFSGGHGTDTQYF
.,TRBV2,CASSALIAGPGTEAFF
few,TRBV20-1,CSARDPTGRNQPQHF
few,TRBV12-3/TRBV12-4,CASSVQGARTDTQYF
many,TRBV20-1,CSAWTSGARGIQYF
many,TRBV7-2,CASSFLEGRSYGYTF
few,TRBV10-3,CAISLSGVSGTRIYEQYF
few,TRBV11-2,CASSLGPSYSGNTIYF
many,TRBV5-6,CASSSGPSTYNEQFF
few,TRBV12-3/TRBV12-4,CASRLDRIGTDTQYF
many,TRBV7-8,CASSLSRQGTEAFF
.,TRBV9,CASNAGSRNNGYTF
few,TRBV3-1,CASSQDLSPDRADEQFF
many,TRBV20-1,CSAGLEDTQYF
many,TRBV7-8,CASSLVTISGQRNEKLFF
few,TRBV10-1,CASSESQDGQPQHF